What follows are 25 T cell receptor beta chains derived from one specimen sequenced in a study of cytomegalovirus exposure and HLA in healthy donors. PCR amplification relied on 60 Vbeta primers (plus 13 Jbeta primers). TCRdb's table, derived via immunoSEQ multiplex PCR, lists solely in-frame clones and lacks some. The sample consists of around 160,000 clones, roughly 80% of them appearing once. The sample comprised PBMCs. The receptors stem from a man aged 50 or older in good health and CMV-seropositive.

The chain couples TRBV9 to TRBJ1-4, with D uncertain. The CDR3 length is 16 residues. Germline-derived CDR1 and CDR2 are SGDLS and YYNGEE. The V gene lost 3 bases and the J gene lost 7 bases, with 19 bases spanning the gap. Here the CDR3 reads CASSESGGVPGEKLFF. CDR3 nucleotide sequence: TGTGCCAGCAGCGAGAGCGGTGGCGTTCCGGGTGAAAAACTGTTTTTT.

As regards this clone: The identical CDR3 is also encoded by other nucleotide sequences in the sample. The chain has TRBV13 and TRBJ2-7; 14 nucleotides match TRBD2. After removal of 5 bases from V and 3 bases from J, the junction contained 18 bases not matched to a gene. Germline CDR1 is PRHDT and CDR2 is FYEKMQ (reference sequence). This CDR3 spans 20 amino acids. CDR3 sequence: CASSPVLLTSGGAHLYEQYF. The CDR3 nucleotides read TGTGCCAGCAGCCCCGTACTATTGACTAGCGGGGGGGCCCACCTCTACGAGCAGTACTTC.

This chain links TRBV4-2 with TRBJ1-2; no clear D. The CDR3 sequence is 13 residues long. The germline gives CDR1 LGHNA, CDR2 YNFKEQ. Trimming left V 1 base short and J 4 bases short, with 7 bases between. CDR3 region: CASSQGQFYGYTF. CDR3 in DNA: TGTGCCAGCAGCCAAGGACAATTCTATGGCTACACCTTC.

This rearrangement joins TRBV29-1 to TRBJ2-7, with 8 bases aligning to TRBD2. Germline lookup yields CDR1 SQVTM and CDR2 ANQGSEA. The J segment lost 2 bases and the V segment lost 6 bases, leaving 9 bases of the junction unmatched. The CDR3 contains 14 residues. The CDR3 protein is CSVASGGVTYEQYF. In nucleotides, the CDR3 is TGCAGCGTGGCCTCGGGGGGGGTTACCTACGAGCAGTACTTC.

This clone has more than one count but fewer than ten. The chain links TRBV7-8 to TRBJ2-4, with 11 bases fitting TRBD1. The CDR3 sequence is 20 residues long. CDR1 is SGHVS and CDR2 is FQNEAQ in the germline V gene. The trim removed 4 bases at V and 1 base at J, leaving 15 bases unmatched. DNA of the CDR3: TGTGCCAGCAGCTCGCCACCGGGACAGGGGGGACCGGGGGCCAAAAACATTCAGTACTTC. It encodes CASSSPPGQGGPGAKNIQYF.

V usage is TRBV5-1 and J usage is TRBJ2-3; 8 bases align to TRBD1. V was clipped by 4 bases and J by 5 bases; unmatched bases: 9. The CDR3 extends over 15 amino acids. Germline V gene lookup returns CDR1 SGHRS and CDR2 YFSETQ. In nucleotides, the CDR3 is TGCGCCAGCAGCCCCTTCAGGGGGCAGAGAGATACGCAGTATTTT. Its protein is CASSPFRGQRDTQYF.

The rearrangement joins TRBV4-1 to TRBJ1-1; D might be TRBD1 (6 bases). The V and J ends lost 4 bases and 1 base respectively, with 10 bases between them. CDR3 length: 14 residues. CDR1 MGHRA and CDR2 YSYEKL come from the germline V gene. DNA of the CDR3: TGCGCCAGCAGCCTCCCGGACAGGAACACTGAAGCTTTCTTT. This codes for CASSLPDRNTEAFF.

The chain uses TRBV19 and TRBJ2-6, with D tentatively TRBD2 (5 bases). The CDR3 consists of 14 residues. Germline V gives CDR1 LNHDA, CDR2 SQIVND (reference sequence). Trimming shortened V by 8 bases and J by 2 bases, and 10 bases separated the two germline ends. This chain's CDR3 is CASRDGTGANVLTF. For the CDR3, the DNA is TGTGCCAGTCGTGACGGGACTGGGGCCAACGTCCTGACTTTC.

The chain links TRBV27 to TRBJ1-2, with a possible D match to TRBD1 (5 bases). This CDR3 has 16 residues. CDR1 is MNHEY, CDR2 SMNVEV, per germline (reference sequence). Trimming removed 8 bases from V and 3 bases from J, with 22 bases in between. CDR3 sequence reads: CASFSPSRGFDYGYTF. The CDR3 DNA follows: TGTGCCAGCTTTTCCCCTTCAAGGGGCTTTGACTATGGCTACACCTTC.

This clone was seen only once. The rearrangement joins TRBV29-1 to TRBJ2-2, with D uncertain. The CDR3 spans 14 residues. V dropped 6 bases and J dropped 1 base, with 12 bases sitting between them. The germline V gene encodes CDR1 SQVTM and CDR2 ANQGSEA. The DNA for the CDR3 is TGCAGCGTCTCCCGGGTAGGGAACACCGGGGAGCTGTTTTTT. This gives the protein CSVSRVGNTGELFF.

V gene TRBV7-9 combines with J gene TRBJ2-3; 11 bases match TRBD1. V was pared by 5 bases and J by 2 bases, with 3 bases of the junction left unmatched. The CDR3 extends over 15 amino acids. CDR1 and CDR2 from the germline V gene are SEHNR and FQNEAQ (reference sequence). CDR3 DNA: TGTGCCAGCAGCACGGGACAGGGGGACACAGATACGCAGTATTTT. It translates to CASSTGQGDTDTQYF.

This clone was counted between two and nine times. The V and J genes are TRBV27 and TRBJ1-3; D is perhaps TRBD1 (6 bases). The germline gives CDR1 MNHEY, CDR2 SMNVEV (reference sequence). V was trimmed by 6 bases and J by 0 bases, leaving 12 bases between them. This CDR3 region has 15 residues. Here the CDR3 reads CASSRTAFSGNTIYF. CDR3 nucleotides: TGTGCCAGCAGCCGGACAGCCTTCTCTGGAAACACCATATATTTT.

This rearrangement joins TRBV4-1 to TRBJ2-1; weak D call: TRBD1 (6 bases). V was clipped by 0 bases and J by 9 bases, with 15 bases between them. CDR3 size: 15 residues. Looked up from germline, CDR1 is MGHRA and CDR2 is YSYEKL. CDR3 sequence reads: CASSQDRYQGFEQFF. The CDR3 DNA follows: TGCGCCAGCAGCCAAGATAGGTATCAGGGGTTTGAGCAGTTCTTC.

The chain is built from TRBV4-1 and TRBJ1-2; TRBD1 might be the D (6 bases). This CDR3 spans 18 amino acids. V lost 1 base, J lost 2 bases, and 20 bases lay in between. The germline CDR1 and CDR2 sequences are MGHRA and YSYEKL. CDR3 protein: CASSQGLRGSRLNYGYTF. For the CDR3, the DNA is TGCGCCAGCAGCCAAGGGCTCAGGGGTTCACGGCTAAACTATGGCTACACCTTC.

V is TRBV11-2 and J is TRBJ1-1; maybe TRBD1 (5 bases). CDR1 and CDR2 (germline): SGHAT, FQNNGV. This CDR3 is built from 14 residues. Trimming took 2 bases from V and 4 from J, leaving 11 bases between them. The CDR3 region is CASSLQGFATEAFF. CDR3 DNA sequence: TGTGCCAGCAGCTTACAGGGTTTTGCCACTGAAGCTTTCTTT.

The chain couples TRBV5-4 to TRBJ2-6, with TRBD1 as a possible D gene (6 bases). V lost 4 bases, J lost 4 bases, and 15 bases lay in between. Germline values: CDR1 SGHNT, CDR2 YYREEE (reference sequence). This CDR3 has 16 amino acids. CDR3 in amino acids: CASSKAQGWGANVLTF. CDR3 bases: TGTGCCAGCAGCAAAGCTCAGGGGTGGGGGGCCAACGTCCTGACTTTC.

The V and J genes are TRBV7-8 and TRBJ1-2, with D maybe TRBD1 (5 bases). CDR1 is SGHVS, CDR2 FQNEAQ, per germline. The CDR3 extends over 15 amino acids. V gave up 2 bases and J gave up 7 bases, with 17 bases separating them. The CDR3 DNA reads as TGTGCCAGCAGCTTATATTTAAGAGGGGAGGGTGGCTACACCTTC. Its translation is CASSLYLRGEGGYTF.

V usage is TRBV27 and J usage is TRBJ1-2, with TRBD1 identical over 8 bases. The germline CDR1 and CDR2 sequences are MNHEY and SMNVEV (reference sequence). CDR3 length: 14 residues. V lost 4 bases and J lost 4; bases outside the gene matches: 5. The CDR3 sequence is CASSSGGATYGYTF. CDR3 DNA: TGTGCCAGCAGTTCAGGGGGCGCGACCTATGGCTACACCTTC.

This sequence joins TRBV7-6 and TRBJ2-5, with TRBD1 matching over 7 bases. The J call is in doubt because the DNA end fits TRBJ2-7 better. Germline assignment: CDR1 SGHVS and CDR2 FNYEAQ. The CDR3 sequence is 15 residues long. The CDR3 sequence is CASSLTGMESYEQYF. The DNA for the CDR3 is TGTGCCAGCAGCCTGACAGGGATGGAGTCCTACGAGCAGTACTTC.

This chain links TRBV10-1 with TRBJ1-1; D gene ambiguous. The V and J ends lost 2 bases and 1 base respectively, with 14 bases between them. Germline V gene data show CDR1 as WNHNN and CDR2 as SYGVQD (reference sequence). This CDR3 is built from 16 residues. The CDR3 here is CASSEGGNLRNTEAFF. CDR3 DNA: TGCGCCAGCAGTGAGGGAGGGAATTTACGGAACACTGAAGCTTTCTTT.

The chain joins TRBV18 to TRBJ2-2, with TRBD1 as a possible D gene (6 bases). Germline V gene sequence: CDR1 KGHSH, CDR2 LQKENI. The CDR3 length is 16 residues. With 2 bases removed from V and 1 base from J, the gap between germline ends came to 11 bases. For the CDR3, the DNA is TGTGCCAGCTCACCAGGGGGCAGAATGAACACCGGGGAGCTGTTTTTT. It codes for CASSPGGRMNTGELFF.

The chain uses TRBV7-9 and TRBJ2-2; the match to TRBD2 covers 10 bases. V shed 5 bases, J shed 5 bases, and the junction held 8 bases outside the gene matches. Germline V gives CDR1 SEHNR, CDR2 FQNEAQ (reference sequence). The CDR3 has 16 residues. The CDR3 DNA sequence: TGTGCCAGCAGCGCCAGCGGGGGGGGAACAACCGGGGAGCTGTTTTTT. It encodes CASSASGGGTTGELFF. The full variable domain, completed using reference TRBV7-9 and TRBJ2-2, is DTGVSQNPRHKITKRGQNVTFRCDPISEHNRLYWYRQTLGQGPEFLTYFQNEAQLEKSRLLSDRFSAERPKGSFSTLEIQRTEQGDSAMYLCASSASGGGTTGELFFGEGSRLTVL.

J is TRBJ2-7 and V is TRBV6-5; 9 bases are shared with TRBD1. The CDR3 runs 16 residues. CDR1 is MNHEY, CDR2 SVGAGI, per germline. V shed 2 bases, J shed 5 bases, and the junction held 10 bases outside the gene matches. The CDR3: CASSYLSGTGRDEQYF. The CDR3 region has the DNA TGTGCCAGCAGTTACCTTTCCGGGACAGGGAGGGACGAGCAGTACTTC.

The chain has TRBV30 and TRBJ1-5; 9 nucleotides align to TRBD1. CDR1 is GTSNPN and CDR2 is SVGIG in the germline V gene (reference sequence). CDR3 length: 15 residues. J gave up 3 bases and V 2 bases, and 5 bases lay outside the gene matches. This CDR3 reads CAWSRDRAFNQPQHF. CDR3 DNA sequence: TGTGCCTGGAGTAGGGACAGGGCTTTCAATCAGCCCCAGCATTTT.

This clone was observed a single time. The rearrangement uses TRBV28 and TRBJ2-2; D is perhaps TRBD1 (5 bases). The V gene's germline CDR1 is MDHEN and CDR2 SYDVKM. Trimming removed 7 bases from V and 7 bases from J, with 10 bases in between. The CDR3 length is 12 residues. The CDR3 region has the DNA TGTGCCAGCAAAGGGGTGGTCGGGGAGCTGTTTTTT. Amino acids: CASKGVVGELFF.